These T cell receptor beta chains were read from a single sample in a study of beta chain features in type 1 diabetes. Data came from immunoSEQ multiplex PCR; TCRdb stores just in-frame clones and leaves some out. This repertoire shows hundreds of thousands of clones, about 29% found once; its top ten account for about 0.065%. Sequenced input: naive CD4+ T cells from blood. The receptors here all came from a young man in good health. Both conserved end residues are part of each CDR3. The D gene is left open where the match is weak. Clone size appears in some rows only: once, few, many, or a class for an expanded clone.

D,V,size,length,J,CDR3,DNA
-,TRBV23-1,few,11,TRBJ2-7,CASSAIAEQYF,TGCGCCAGCAGTGCCATCGCCGAGCAGTACTTC
TRBD2,TRBV7-9,few,15,TRBJ2-5,CASRNSGRARETQYF,TGTGCCAGCAGAAATAGCGGGAGGGCCCGGGAGACCCAGTACTTC
-,TRBV28,few,15,TRBJ2-1,CASSWTRGNHNEQFF,TGTGCCAGCAGCTGGACCCGGGGGAACCACAATGAGCAGTTCTTC
-,TRBV18,few,11,TRBJ2-1,CASSQGDEQFF,TGTGCCAGCTCACAGGGCGATGAGCAGTTCTTC
-,TRBV30,-,11,TRBJ1-4,CAWSVLEKLFF,TGTGCCTGGAGTGTACTTGAAAAACTGTTTTTT
TRBD1,TRBV9,few,16,TRBJ1-3,CASSETGASSGNTIYF,TGTGCCAGCAGTGAGACAGGGGCCAGCTCTGGAAACACCATATATTTT
-,TRBV7-6,-,14,TRBJ2-7,CASSTWEIEDEQYF,TGTGCCAGCAGTACGTGGGAGATTGAGGACGAGCAGTACTTC
-,TRBV19,-,15,TRBJ2-1,CASSRERWTYNEQFF,TGTGCCAGTAGCCGCGAGCGGTGGACCTACAATGAGCAGTTCTTC
-,TRBV10-3,-,14,TRBJ2-1,CAISASNAYNEQFF,TGTGCCATCAGTGCCAGCAATGCCTACAATGAGCAGTTCTTC
-,TRBV7-2,few,16,TRBJ2-3,CASSLRVRGSRDTQYF,TGTGCCAGCAGCTTAAGGGTCCGAGGATCCCGAGATACGCAGTATTTT
TRBD2,TRBV27,-,13,TRBJ2-7,CASGTSGNYEQYF,TGTGCCAGTGGGACTAGCGGTAACTACGAGCAGTACTTC
-,TRBV7-9,-,15,TRBJ1-4,CASSPWGTANEKLFF,TGTGCCAGCAGCCCCTGGGGTACAGCTAATGAAAAACTGTTTTTT
-,TRBV29-1,-,14,TRBJ2-2,CSASGKSNTGELFF,TGCAGCGCGTCCGGGAAATCGAACACCGGGGAGCTGTTTTTT
-,TRBV25-1,-,16,TRBJ2-2,CASSTLGGGSTGELFF,TGTGCCAGCAGCACCCTGGGGGGAGGAAGCACCGGGGAGCTGTTTTTT
-,TRBV18,-,13,TRBJ1-1,CASLDGLNTEAFF,TGTGCCAGCCTGGACGGTTTGAACACTGAAGCTTTCTTT
-,TRBV5-1,few,12,TRBJ2-7,CASSGQSPEQYF,TGCGCCAGCAGCGGCCAGTCCCCCGAGCAGTACTTC
TRBD1,TRBV9,-,14,TRBJ1-3,CASSVDRGGNTIYF,TGTGCCAGCAGTGTTGACAGGGGAGGAAACACCATATATTTT
-,TRBV7-3,-,15,TRBJ2-2,CASSSPGPRTGELFF,TGTGCCAGCAGCTCGCCGGGACCGAGAACCGGGGAGCTGTTTTTT
-,TRBV9,-,16,TRBJ2-1,CASTLDGRVSYNEQFF,TGTGCCAGCACCTTAGATGGGCGGGTGTCCTACAATGAGCAGTTCTTC
TRBD2,TRBV10-3,few,13,TRBJ2-3,CAIAAGRTDTQYF,TGTGCCATCGCAGCGGGACGCACAGATACGCAGTATTTT
-,TRBV9,few,16,TRBJ2-1,CASSVGGTGSVSEQFF,TGTGCCAGCAGCGTAGGGGGAACAGGGTCCGTAAGCGAGCAGTTCTTC
-,TRBV2,-,14,TRBJ2-3,CASRTGQPTDTQYF,TGTGCCAGCAGGACAGGACAGCCCACAGATACGCAGTATTTT
-,TRBV7-9,-,13,TRBJ2-5,CASSPSMGETQYF,TGTGCCAGCAGCCCCTCGATGGGAGAGACCCAGTACTTC
TRBD2,TRBV7-2,-,15,TRBJ2-7,CASSAGPSGIYEQYF,TGTGCCAGCAGCGCGGGGCCTAGCGGGATCTACGAGCAGTACTTC
-,TRBV29-1,few,12,TRBJ2-7,CSVAHASYEQYF,TGCAGCGTTGCTCACGCCTCCTACGAGCAGTACTTC
-,TRBV30,-,15,TRBJ1-5,CAWSYPTASNQPQHF,TGTGCCTGGAGTTACCCGACAGCTTCCAATCAGCCCCAGCATTTT
-,TRBV18,-,15,TRBJ2-1,CASSPPVERVNEQFF,TGTGCCAGCTCACCACCGGTTGAAAGGGTCAATGAGCAGTTCTTC
-,TRBV6-1,-,11,TRBJ1-4,CASTGGEKLFF,TGTGCCAGCACGGGTGGTGAAAAACTGTTTTTT
-,TRBV16,few,13,TRBJ2-1,CASSPQGNNEQFF,TGTGCCAGCAGCCCTCAGGGTAACAATGAGCAGTTCTTC
-,TRBV13,few,14,TRBJ2-1,CASRTAGRSNEQFF,TGTGCCAGCAGGACAGCCGGGCGGAGTAATGAGCAGTTCTTC
-,TRBV19,-,14,TRBJ2-1,CASSISSATNEQFF,TGTGCCAGTAGTATCTCTAGCGCAACTAATGAGCAGTTCTTC
-,TRBV4-1,few,15,TRBJ1-4,CASSQATADNEKLFF,TGCGCCAGCAGCCAAGCGACAGCGGATAATGAAAAACTGTTTTTT